The 15 T cell receptor beta chains listed next were all sequenced from one sample in a study of T cell changes during pregnancy in multiple sclerosis. TCRdb keeps only in-frame clones here, not all; method: immunoSEQ multiplex PCR. The sample shows about 74,000 clones, just under 95% of them seen only once. The source was peripheral blood, collected after pregnancy. All receptors derive from a female donor in good health, enrolled as a control in a pregnancy study.

CDR3 protein: CASSQPGEYYGYTF. CDR3 sequence (DNA): TGCGCCAGCAGCCAGCCAGGGGAATACTATGGCTACACCTTC. V usage is TRBV4-3 and J usage is TRBJ1-2, with D possibly being TRBD1 (6 bases). The germline CDR1 and CDR2 sequences are LGHNA and YSLEER. The CDR3 spans 14 residues. V gave up 3 bases and J gave up 3 bases, with 11 bases separating them.

The V and J genes are TRBV7-3 and TRBJ2-3; possible D gene TRBD2, 7 bases. In germline, CDR1 is SGHTA, CDR2 FQGTGA. The V and J ends lost 0 bases and 0 bases respectively, with 10 bases between them. CDR3 length: 16 amino acids. CDR3 amino acids: CASSLTSGTSTDTQYF. The CDR3 DNA sequence: TGTGCCAGCAGCTTAACGAGCGGGACAAGCACAGATACGCAGTATTTT.

V usage is TRBV11-2 and J usage is TRBJ2-2; D is possibly TRBD2 (5 bases). Germline V gene lookup returns CDR1 SGHAT and CDR2 FQNNGV. The CDR3 spans 15 residues. Trimming shortened V by 3 bases and J by 4 bases, and 12 bases separated the two germline ends. The CDR3 reads CASSLELVGTGELFF. The CDR3 bases are TGTGCCAGCAGCTTGGAACTAGTAGGCACCGGGGAGCTGTTTTTT.

The chain uses TRBV7-3 and TRBJ1-3; 7 positions match TRBD1. The CDR3 has 13 residues. The V gene end was trimmed by 8 bases and the J gene end by 2 bases; junction bases not matched to a gene: 3. Germline assignment: CDR1 SGHTA and CDR2 FQGTGA. The DNA for the CDR3 is TGTGCCAGCGGGACAGCAACTGGAAACACCATATATTTT. It encodes CASGTATGNTIYF. The variable domain in full, completed from reference TRBV7-3 and TRBJ1-3, reads GAGVSQTPSNKVTEKGKYVELRCDPISGHTALYWYRQSLGQGPEFLIYFQGTGAADDSGLPNDRFFAVRPEGSVSTLKIQRTERGDSAVYLCASGTATGNTIYFGEGSWLTVV.

CDR3 sequence: CASSPSPSSYEQYF. DNA for the CDR3: TGTGCCAGCAGCCCTTCACCGAGCTCCTACGAGCAGTACTTC. The chain uses TRBV11-3 and TRBJ2-7; D not resolved. This CDR3 spans 14 amino acids. Germline V gives CDR1 SGHNT, CDR2 YENEEA. Trimming left V 5 bases short and J 0 bases short, with 11 bases between.

This rearrangement joins TRBV7-2 to TRBJ2-7; D gene uncertain. This CDR3 spans 12 amino acids. The germline V gene encodes CDR1 SGHTA and CDR2 FQGNSA. V gave up 5 bases and J gave up 8 bases, with 13 bases separating them. CDR3 sequence reads: CASSPPSAKQYF. CDR3 bases: TGTGCCAGCAGCCCCCCCTCCGCGAAGCAGTACTTC.

The chain links TRBV9 to TRBJ1-1, with 7 bases identical to TRBD1. Trimming removed 3 bases from V and 3 bases from J; junction bases left unmatched: 5. Germline CDR1 is SGDLS and CDR2 is YYNGEE. The CDR3 is 14 residues long. CDR3 DNA: TGTGCCAGCAGCGCGGGTAGGGGGCACACTGAAGCTTTCTTT. It specifies CASSAGRGHTEAFF.

The genes are TRBV4-1 and TRBJ2-3; 13 bases match TRBD2. There are 17 residues in the CDR3. Germline CDR1 MGHRA, CDR2 YSYEKL. V gave up 5 bases and J gave up 2 bases; unmatched junction bases: 7. In nucleotides, the CDR3 is TGCGCCAGCAGCGCTCGACTAGCGGGGGGCTACACAGATACGCAGTATTTT. Translating gives CASSARLAGGYTDTQYF.

The V gene is TRBV5-8, the J gene TRBJ1-5; a possible D gene is TRBD1 (5 bases). V was clipped by 4 bases and J by 4 bases, with 9 bases between them. The CDR3 contains 13 residues. Germline loops: CDR1 SGHTS, CDR2 YDEGEE. In DNA form, the CDR3 reads TGTGCCAGCAGCCTTAGGGGAAATCAGCCCCAGCATTTT. The encoded protein is CASSLRGNQPQHF.

The chain joins TRBV7-2 to TRBJ1-4; the match to TRBD1 covers 9 bases. This CDR3 contains 15 residues. CDR1 and CDR2 (germline): SGHTA, FQGNSA. V gave up 5 bases and J gave up 6 bases; unmatched junction bases: 7. The CDR3 region has the DNA TGTGCCAGCAGCCCGAGCCGGACAGGGGATGAAAAACTGTTTTTT. This sequence encodes CASSPSRTGDEKLFF. Full variable domain (missing parts from reference TRBV7-2 and TRBJ1-4): GAGVSQSPSNKVTEKGKDVELRCDPISGHTALYWYRQSLGQGLEFLIYFQGNSAPDKSGLPSDRFSAERTGGSVSTLTIQRTQQEDSAVYLCASSPSRTGDEKLFFGSGTQLSVL.

The J gene is TRBJ2-2, the V gene TRBV7-8, with 14 bases fitting TRBD2. The germline gives CDR1 SGHVS, CDR2 FQNEAQ. V gave up 7 bases and J gave up 6 bases; unmatched junction bases: 7. The CDR3 length is 16 residues. The CDR3 nucleotides are TGTGCCAGCACCCGACTAGCGGGAGGGCCGGCCGGGGAGCTGTTTTTT. Protein product: CASTRLAGGPAGELFF.

This sequence joins TRBV30 and TRBJ2-1; D is unclear. From germline, CDR1 is GTSNPN and CDR2 SVGIG (reference sequence). Trimming removed 7 bases from V and 3 bases from J, with 13 bases in between. The CDR3 loop spans 13 amino acids. The CDR3 protein is CAFDTTFYNEQFF. The DNA of the CDR3 is TGTGCCTTTGACACAACATTCTACAATGAGCAGTTCTTC.

The chain links TRBV19 to TRBJ2-7; TRBD2 matches at 10 bases. Germline CDR1 LNHDA, CDR2 SQIVND (reference sequence). The CDR3 runs to 14 residues. Germline trimming cut 3 bases from V and 2 bases from J; bases unmatched to any gene: 1. CDR3 amino acids: CASSISGGTYEQYF. CDR3 sequence (DNA): TGTGCCAGTAGTATTAGCGGGGGGACCTACGAGCAGTACTTC.

The chain has TRBV19 and TRBJ2-5, with 8 nucleotides matching TRBD1. The CDR3 extends over 14 amino acids. Germline values: CDR1 LNHDA, CDR2 SQIVND (reference sequence). V lost 2 bases and J lost 5; bases outside the gene matches: 4. CDR3 residues: CASSIQGAGETQYF. Here the CDR3 DNA reads TGTGCCAGTAGTATACAGGGGGCGGGGGAGACCCAGTACTTC.

The V call is TRBV28, the J call TRBJ1-5; 10 bases map to TRBD1. From germline, CDR1 is MDHEN and CDR2 SYDVKM. The V segment lost 3 bases and the J segment 5 bases; nucleotides outside the gene matches: 4. This CDR3 spans 15 amino acids. The CDR3 DNA sequence: TGTGCCAGCAGTTTTGGGGACAGGGGTTATCAGCCCCAGCATTTT. Translated: CASSFGDRGYQPQHF. The variable domain in full, completed from reference TRBV28 and TRBJ1-5, reads DVKVTQSSRYLVKRTGEKVFLECVQDMDHENMFWYRQDPGLGLRLIYFSYDVKMKEKGDIPEGYSVSREKKERFSLILESASTNQTSMYLCASSFGDRGYQPQHFGDGTRLSIL.